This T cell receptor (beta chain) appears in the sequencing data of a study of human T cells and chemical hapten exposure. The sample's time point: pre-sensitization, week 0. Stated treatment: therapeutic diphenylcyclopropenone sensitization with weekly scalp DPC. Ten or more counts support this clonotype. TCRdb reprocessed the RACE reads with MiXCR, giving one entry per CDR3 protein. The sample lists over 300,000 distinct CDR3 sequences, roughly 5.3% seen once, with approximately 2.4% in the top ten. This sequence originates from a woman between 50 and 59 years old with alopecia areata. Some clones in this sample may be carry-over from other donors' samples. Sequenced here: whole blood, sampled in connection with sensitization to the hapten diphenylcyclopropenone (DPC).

As DNA, the CDR3 is TGTGCCAGCAGCTCCAGGGCTACGGGTAAAGATACGCAGTATTTT. Its translation: CASSSRATGKDTQYF. The chain combines TRBV7-2 with TRBJ2-3, with TRBD1 as a possible D gene (5 bases). V was trimmed by 4 bases and J by 5 bases, leaving 16 bases between them. Germline V gene sequence: CDR1 SGHTA, CDR2 FQGNSA. CDR3 size: 15 residues.